This T cell receptor beta chain appears in the sequencing data of a study of T-cell memory formation after mild COVID-19. Study-level background: TCR clusters were mostly confined to one donor each.

Germline values: CDR1 SGHRS, CDR2 YFSETQ. V lost 4 bases and J lost 7, with 13 bases in between. The CDR3 sequence is 13 residues long. This clonotype was counted between two and nine times. TCRdb used MiXCR to reprocess the 5' RACE reads, holding one entry per CDR3 protein. The sample lists some 290,000 distinct CDR3 sequences; 15% to 20% were seen once. Sequenced: PBMCs or a T cell subset sorted from them (not recorded which). The chain recombines TRBV5-1 with TRBJ2-3; tentative D call: TRBD2 (5 bases). This clonotype was obtained from a man younger than 35 who had mild COVID-19 (a few samples of this study predate the infection). Cell type and time point are not known. This chain's CDR3 is CASSGLDGNTQYF. For the CDR3, the DNA is TGCGCCAGCAGCGGACTGGACGGCAATACGCAGTATTTT. Full variable domain (remainder filled in from reference TRBV5-1 and TRBJ2-3): KAGVTQTPRYLIKTRGQQVTLSCSPISGHRSVSWYQQTPGQGLQFLFEYFSETQRNKGNFPGRFSGRQFSNSRSEMNVSTLELGDSALYLCASSGLDGNTQYFGPGTRLTVL.